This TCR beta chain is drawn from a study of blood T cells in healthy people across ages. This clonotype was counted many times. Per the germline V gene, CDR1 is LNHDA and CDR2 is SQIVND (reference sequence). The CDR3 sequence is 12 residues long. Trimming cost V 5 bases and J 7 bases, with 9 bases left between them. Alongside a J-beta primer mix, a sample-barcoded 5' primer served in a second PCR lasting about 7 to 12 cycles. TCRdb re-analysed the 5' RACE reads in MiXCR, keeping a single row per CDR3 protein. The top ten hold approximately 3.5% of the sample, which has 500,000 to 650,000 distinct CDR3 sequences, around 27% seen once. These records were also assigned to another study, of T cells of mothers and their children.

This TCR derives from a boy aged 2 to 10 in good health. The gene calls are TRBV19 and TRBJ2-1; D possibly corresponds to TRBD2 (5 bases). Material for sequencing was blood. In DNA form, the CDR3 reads TGTGCCAGTAGTTCACTAGGGAATGAGCAGTTCTTC. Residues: CASSSLGNEQFF.